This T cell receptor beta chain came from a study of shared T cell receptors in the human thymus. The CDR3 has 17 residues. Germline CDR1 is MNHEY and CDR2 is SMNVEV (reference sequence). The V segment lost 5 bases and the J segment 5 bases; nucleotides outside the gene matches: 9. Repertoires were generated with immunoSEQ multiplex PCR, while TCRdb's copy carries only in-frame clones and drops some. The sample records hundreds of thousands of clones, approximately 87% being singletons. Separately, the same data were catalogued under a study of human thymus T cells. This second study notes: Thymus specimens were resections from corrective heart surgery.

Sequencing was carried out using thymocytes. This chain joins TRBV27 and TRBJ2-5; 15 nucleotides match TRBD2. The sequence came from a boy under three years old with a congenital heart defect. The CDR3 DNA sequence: TGTGCCAGCAGTCACCGGACTAGCGGGAGGGCCTGGGAGACCCAGTACTTC. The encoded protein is CASSHRTSGRAWETQYF.